A single sample is the source of the 3 T cell receptor beta chains below, sequenced in a study of beta chain features in type 1 diabetes. Reverse transcribing all isolated RNA meant expressed TCRB transcripts were sequenced. Libraries were prepared by immunoSEQ multiplex PCR; TCRdb keeps only in-frame clonotypes and omits some of them. Here the sample spans more than 30,000 clones, around 64% being singletons. Sequencing was carried out using Tregs from blood. These receptors came from a woman aged 25 to 39 in good health.

This sequence joins TRBV5-1 and TRBJ2-2; 7 nucleotides line up with TRBD1. Germline CDR1 reads SGHRS; CDR2 reads YFSETQ. The CDR3 spans 15 residues. J gave up 2 bases and V 6 bases, and 7 bases lay outside the gene matches. CDR3 residues: CASKSGQLNTGELFF. The DNA of the CDR3 is TGCGCCAGCAAATCGGGACAGCTTAACACCGGGGAGCTGTTTTTT.

The sample holds a few counts of this clone. Written as DNA, the CDR3 is TGTGCCAGCAGCCAAAATTTGGGAGGAAGCGGCTACACCTTC. The encoded protein is CASSQNLGGSGYTF. This rearrangement joins TRBV14 to TRBJ1-2; D unclear. The germline V and J ends were trimmed by 2 bases and 8 bases, with 15 bases remaining between them. CDR3 length: 14 residues. Looked up from germline, CDR1 is SGHDN and CDR2 is FVKESK.

The V call is TRBV10-3, the J call TRBJ2-7; unclear D gene. This CDR3 spans 12 amino acids. V was clipped by 2 bases and J by 7 bases, with 9 bases between them. Germline V lookup: CDR1 ENHRY, CDR2 SYGVKD. The CDR3 sequence is CAISERVLEQYF. CDR3 bases: TGTGCCATCAGTGAGCGGGTATTGGAGCAGTACTTC.